This T cell receptor beta chain was observed in a study of OX40 agonist ivuxolimab in advanced cancers. As to this clone: Its target is unknown.

The CDR3 is 17 residues long. Germline CDR1 PRHDT, CDR2 FYEKMQ (reference sequence). Losses at the gene ends were 0 bases for V and 7 bases for J; bases not matched to a gene: 9. Method: immunoSEQ multiplex PCR; TCRdb's copy keeps in-frame clones and lacks some. Among about 59,000 clones listed, 87% were seen once. Study-wide results and caveats: Clonal expansion from baseline to week 6 occurred in both CD4+ and CD8+ T cells.

The sample was CD4+ or CD8+ T cells sorted from blood, taken in a trial of the OX40 agonist ivuxolimab. This clonotype was obtained from an adult with an advanced solid tumor such as melanoma, head and neck, liver or kidney cancer. V gene TRBV13 combines with J gene TRBJ1-6, with 7 bases fitting TRBD1. The CDR3 DNA follows: TGTGCCAGCAGCTTAGGCGGGACAGCCTTTGGGAATTCACCCCTCCACTTT. It yields the protein CASSLGGTAFGNSPLHF.